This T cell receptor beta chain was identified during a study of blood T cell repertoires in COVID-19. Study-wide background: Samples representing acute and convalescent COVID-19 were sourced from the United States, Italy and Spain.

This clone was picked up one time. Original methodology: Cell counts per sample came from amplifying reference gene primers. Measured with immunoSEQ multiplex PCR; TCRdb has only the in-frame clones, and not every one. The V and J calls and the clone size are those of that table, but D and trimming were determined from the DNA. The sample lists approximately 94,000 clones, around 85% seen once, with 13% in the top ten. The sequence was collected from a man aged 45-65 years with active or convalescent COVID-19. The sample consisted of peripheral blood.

The DNA of the CDR3 is TGTGCCAGCAGCTTAAACCGGGGTTCCTACAATGAGCAGTTCTTC. This sequence encodes CASSLNRGSYNEQFF. The rearrangement links TRBV11-3 to TRBJ2-1, with D tentatively TRBD2 (5 bases). The germline V and J ends were trimmed by 2 bases and 1 base, with 9 bases remaining between them. Germline CDR1 reads SGHNT; CDR2 reads YENEEA. CDR3 length: 15 amino acids.